A selection of T cell receptor beta chains follows, all from one sample in a study of cytomegalovirus exposure and HLA in healthy donors. Assay used: immunoSEQ multiplex PCR; TCRdb lists only in-frame clones, some missing. The table has about 140,000 clones, approximately 84% seen once. Sequencing was performed on PBMCs. Every receptor here comes from a man aged 25-40 years in good health and CMV-seropositive. Each CDR3 is given with its conserved first and last residue. Fields, in order: clone size, V gene, CDR3 length, D gene, J gene, CDR3 protein, CDR3 DNA. D genes are given only for firm matches. Not every row has a clone size; where given, it reads once, few, many or a size class.

.	TRBV5-6	16	.	TRBJ2-5	CASRTNPTAIQETQYF	TGTGCCAGCAGGACAAACCCGACAGCCATCCAAGAGACCCAGTACTTC
.	TRBV13	16	TRBD1	TRBJ2-3	CASSPRGQGAPNTQYF	TGTGCCAGCAGCCCCCGGGGACAGGGGGCGCCAAATACGCAGTATTTT
.	TRBV7-8	15	TRBD1	TRBJ2-3	CASSFRDRDTDTQYF	TGTGCCAGCAGCTTCCGGGACAGGGACACAGATACGCAGTATTTT
.	TRBV28	15	.	TRBJ1-3	CASSLNRVHGNTIYF	TGTGCCAGCAGCCTAAACAGGGTGCATGGAAACACCATATATTTT
.	TRBV5-1	15	.	TRBJ2-3	CASSLWSGSTDTQYF	TGCGCCAGCAGCTTGTGGAGCGGGAGCACAGATACGCAGTATTTT
.	TRBV7-9	15	TRBD1	TRBJ1-5	CASSLGQGDNQPQHF	TGTGCCAGCAGCTTAGGACAGGGGGACAATCAGCCCCAGCATTTT
.	TRBV2	12	.	TRBJ2-7	CASKRGPYEQYF	TGTGCCAGCAAAAGGGGCCCCTACGAGCAGTACTTC
.	TRBV19	15	.	TRBJ1-2	CASSYGGKRDYGYTF	TGTGCCAGTTCCTATGGTGGGAAGAGGGACTATGGCTACACCTTC
.	TRBV4-2	18	.	TRBJ2-7	CASSQDNGVAGRSYEQYF	TGTGCCAGCAGCCAAGATAATGGGGTGGCGGGGCGCTCCTACGAGCAGTACTTC
few	TRBV4-1	17	TRBD1	TRBJ1-1	CASSPGTVNFMNTEAFF	TGCGCCAGCAGCCCCGGGACAGTTAATTTCATGAACACTGAAGCTTTCTTT
.	TRBV18	18	.	TRBJ1-2	CASSPLAPSGGSDYGYTF	TGTGCCAGCTCACCACTTGCACCCTCGGGGGGCAGCGACTATGGCTACACCTTC
.	TRBV7-3	15	TRBD2	TRBJ2-1	CASSLGGSDYNEQFF	TGTGCCAGCAGCTTGGGCGGGAGTGACTACAATGAGCAGTTCTTC
.	TRBV6-5	13	.	TRBJ1-2	CASSKIGGYGYTF	TGTGCCAGCAGTAAAATAGGAGGCTATGGCTACACCTTC
once	TRBV19	15	TRBD1	TRBJ1-5	CASSIGQGANQPQHF	TGTGCCAGTAGTATAGGACAGGGGGCTAATCAGCCCCAGCATTTT
.	TRBV4-1	19	TRBD2	TRBJ2-3	CASSPPGLAGGHHTDTQYF	TGCGCCAGCAGCCCACCGGGACTAGCGGGGGGACACCACACAGATACGCAGTATTTT
few	TRBV30	13	.	TRBJ1-1	CAWSSGITAEAFF	TGTGCCTGGAGTTCAGGGATTACGGCTGAAGCTTTCTTT
.	TRBV5-4	15	.	TRBJ2-3	CASSFHVTSTDTQYF	TGTGCCAGCAGCTTTCACGTCACTAGCACAGATACGCAGTATTTT
few	TRBV28	11	TRBD1	TRBJ2-7	CASSATGGPYF	TGTGCCAGCAGTGCGACAGGGGGGCCGTACTTC
.	TRBV28	13	TRBD1	TRBJ1-2	CASRGQGVYGYTF	TGTGCCAGCAGAGGACAGGGCGTTTATGGCTACACCTTC
.	TRBV5-1	14	.	TRBJ2-1	CASRGGVTYNEQFF	TGCGCCAGCAGGGGGGGAGTAACCTACAATGAGCAGTTCTTC
.	TRBV18	16	TRBD1	TRBJ2-7	CASSPFRDRPAYEQYF	TGTGCCAGCTCACCGTTCCGGGACAGGCCAGCCTACGAGCAGTACTTC
.	TRBV2	13	.	TRBJ2-1	CASSGGLNLPPFF	TGTGCCAGCAGTGGAGGACTAAATCTTCCGCCGTTCTTC
.	TRBV7-6	17	.	TRBJ2-3	CASSPDLAAEYSDTQYF	TGTGCCAGCAGCCCAGATTTAGCGGCGGAGTATTCAGATACGCAGTATTTT
.	TRBV2	14	TRBD2	TRBJ2-7	CASGEGLLSYEQYF	TGTGCCAGCGGGGAGGGACTGCTGTCCTACGAGCAGTACTTC
.	TRBV4-1	15	TRBD1	TRBJ1-5	CASSRRGQMGQPQHF	TGCGCCAGCTCCCGCAGGGGGCAAATGGGTCAGCCCCAGCATTTT
.	TRBV6-6	16	.	TRBJ2-5	CASSYSRGVGEETQYF	TGTGCCAGCAGTTACTCGAGAGGTGTAGGAGAGGAGACCCAGTACTTC
.	TRBV10-3	16	TRBD1	TRBJ1-4	CAISDGTGATNEKLFF	TGTGCCATCAGTGACGGGACAGGGGCAACTAATGAAAAACTGTTTTTT
.	TRBV6-4	15	.	TRBJ2-3	CASSDPQRGTDTQYF	TGTGCCAGCAGTGACCCTCAGCGGGGCACAGATACGCAGTATTTT
.	TRBV27	15	TRBD2	TRBJ2-3	CASSSGLAALGSQYF	TGTGCCAGCAGCTCAGGACTAGCGGCCTTGGGTTCGCAGTATTTT
.	TRBV6-1	16	TRBD1	TRBJ1-2	CASSEEVGTANYGYTF	TGTGCCAGCAGTGAAGAGGTCGGGACAGCTAACTATGGCTACACCTTC
.	TRBV7-9	15	.	TRBJ2-2	CASSLGSGSPGELFF	TGTGCCAGCAGCTTAGGTAGCGGTAGCCCCGGGGAGCTGTTTTTT
.	TRBV14	16	.	TRBJ2-5	CASSQSLDLLGETQYF	TGTGCCAGCAGCCAAAGTTTGGACTTACTAGGGGAGACCCAGTACTTC
once	TRBV7-9	17	TRBD1	TRBJ1-3	CASSFLDQGGFGNTIYF	TGTGCCAGCAGCTTTTTAGATCAAGGGGGCTTTGGAAACACCATATATTTT
once	TRBV6-1	16	TRBD2	TRBJ2-3	CASNEGRGGHLDTQYF	TGTGCCAGCAATGAAGGACGGGGGGGGCATCTGGATACGCAGTATTTT
.	TRBV2	12	.	TRBJ1-2	CAAEDSNYGYTF	TGTGCCGCTGAAGACTCTAACTATGGCTACACCTTC